This T cell receptor beta chain was profiled in a study of blood T cells in healthy people across ages. Study-wide results and caveats: Age advanced and TCR beta diversity per million T cells fell, roughly linearly. Lack of knowledge of donor CMV status possibly confounded expanded clonotype changes.

The individuals who served as donors were healthy Caucasians living in Russia, aged about 6 to 90. This CDR3 is built from 14 residues. CDR1 SGHDN and CDR2 FVKESK come from the germline V gene. The ends lost 5 bases at V and 1 base at J; junction bases unmatched: 4. This clonotype came up a few times. Its antigen is currently unknown. The use of a sample-barcoded 5' primer and a J-beta primer mix characterized a second PCR of about 7 to 12 cycles. Every cDNA molecule carried a tag from a template-switch adaptor bearing 12 random nucleotides. TCRdb analysed the 5' RACE reads with MiXCR anew, one entry per CDR3 protein. The sample contains about 1.5 million distinct CDR3 sequences, around 40% of which appear only once.

The rearrangement uses TRBV14 and TRBJ1-1; 7 positions match TRBD1. Material for sequencing was blood. This receptor was identified in a woman under 30 in good health. CDR3 residues: CASSVTGKNTEAFF. CDR3 DNA sequence: TGTGCCAGCAGCGTGACAGGGAAGAACACTGAAGCTTTCTTT.